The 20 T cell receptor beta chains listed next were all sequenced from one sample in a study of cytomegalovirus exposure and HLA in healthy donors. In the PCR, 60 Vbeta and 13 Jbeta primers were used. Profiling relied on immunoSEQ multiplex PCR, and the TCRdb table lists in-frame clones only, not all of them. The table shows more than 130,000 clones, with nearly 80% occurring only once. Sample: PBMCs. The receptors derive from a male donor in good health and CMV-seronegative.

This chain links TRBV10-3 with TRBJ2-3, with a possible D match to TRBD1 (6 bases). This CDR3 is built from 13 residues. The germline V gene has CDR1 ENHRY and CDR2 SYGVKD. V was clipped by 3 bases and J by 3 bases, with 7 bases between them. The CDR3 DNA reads TGTGCCATCAGTGACCAGGGGACAGATACGCAGTATTTT. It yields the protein CAISDQGTDTQYF.

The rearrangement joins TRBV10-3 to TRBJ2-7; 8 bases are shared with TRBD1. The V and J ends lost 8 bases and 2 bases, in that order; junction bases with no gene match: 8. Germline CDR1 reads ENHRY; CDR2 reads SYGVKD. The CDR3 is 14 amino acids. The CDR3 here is CAISDRGGTYEQYF. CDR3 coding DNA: TGTGCCATCTCAGACAGGGGAGGCACCTACGAGCAGTACTTC.

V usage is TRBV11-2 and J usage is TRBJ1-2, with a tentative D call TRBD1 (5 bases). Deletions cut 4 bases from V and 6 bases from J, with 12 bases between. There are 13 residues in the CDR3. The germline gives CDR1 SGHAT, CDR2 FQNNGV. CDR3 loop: CASSSLRVNGYTF. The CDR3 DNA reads TGTGCCAGCAGCTCCCTCAGGGTGAATGGCTACACCTTC.

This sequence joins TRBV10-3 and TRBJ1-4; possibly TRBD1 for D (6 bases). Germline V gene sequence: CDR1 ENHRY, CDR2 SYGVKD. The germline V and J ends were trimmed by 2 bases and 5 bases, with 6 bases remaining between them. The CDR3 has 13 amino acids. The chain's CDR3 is CAISEGQNEKLFF. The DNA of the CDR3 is TGTGCCATCAGTGAGGGACAGAATGAAAAACTGTTTTTT.

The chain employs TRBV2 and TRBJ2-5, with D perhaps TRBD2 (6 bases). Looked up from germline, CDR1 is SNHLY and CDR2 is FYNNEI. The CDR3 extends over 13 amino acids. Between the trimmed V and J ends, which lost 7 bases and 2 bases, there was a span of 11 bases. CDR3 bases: TGTGCCAGCACCTCGCGGGGACAAGAGACCCAGTACTTC. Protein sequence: CASTSRGQETQYF. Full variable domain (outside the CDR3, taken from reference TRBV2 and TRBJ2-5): EPEVTQTPSHQVTQMGQEVILRCVPISNHLYFYWYRQILGQKVEFLVSFYNNEISEKSEIFDDQFSVERPDGSNFTLKIRSTKLEDSAMYFCASTSRGQETQYFGPGTRLLVL.

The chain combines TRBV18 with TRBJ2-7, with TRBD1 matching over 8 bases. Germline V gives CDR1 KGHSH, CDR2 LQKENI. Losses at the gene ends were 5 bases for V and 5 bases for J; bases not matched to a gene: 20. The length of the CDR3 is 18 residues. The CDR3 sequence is CASSTSIIQGGSGDEQYF. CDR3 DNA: TGTGCCAGCTCAACTTCAATCATACAGGGGGGCTCGGGGGACGAGCAGTACTTC.

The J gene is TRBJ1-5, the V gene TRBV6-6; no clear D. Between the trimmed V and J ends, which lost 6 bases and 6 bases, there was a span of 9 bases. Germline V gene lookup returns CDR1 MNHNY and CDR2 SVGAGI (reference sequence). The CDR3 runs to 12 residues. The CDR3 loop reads CASRSEGQPQHF. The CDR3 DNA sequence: TGTGCCAGCAGATCGGAGGGTCAGCCCCAGCATTTT.

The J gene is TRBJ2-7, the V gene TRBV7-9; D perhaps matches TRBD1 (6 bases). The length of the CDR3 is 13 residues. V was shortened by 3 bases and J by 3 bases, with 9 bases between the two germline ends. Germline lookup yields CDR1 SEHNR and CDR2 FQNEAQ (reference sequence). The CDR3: CASSFQGRYEQYF. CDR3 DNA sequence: TGTGCCAGCAGCTTCCAGGGGCGCTACGAGCAGTACTTC.

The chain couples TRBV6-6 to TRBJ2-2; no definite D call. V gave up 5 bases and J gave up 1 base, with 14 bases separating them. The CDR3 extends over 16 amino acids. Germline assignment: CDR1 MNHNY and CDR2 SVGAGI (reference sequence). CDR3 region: CASSPYTLGNTGELFF. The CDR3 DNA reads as TGTGCCAGCAGTCCGTACACCCTTGGGAACACCGGGGAGCTGTTTTTT.

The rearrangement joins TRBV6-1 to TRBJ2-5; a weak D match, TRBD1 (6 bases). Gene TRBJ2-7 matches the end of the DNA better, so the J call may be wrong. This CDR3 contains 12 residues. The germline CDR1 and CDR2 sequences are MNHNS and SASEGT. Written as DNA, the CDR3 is TGTGCCGCCCAACAGGGCTCCTACGAGCAGTACTTC. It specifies CAAQQGSYEQYF.

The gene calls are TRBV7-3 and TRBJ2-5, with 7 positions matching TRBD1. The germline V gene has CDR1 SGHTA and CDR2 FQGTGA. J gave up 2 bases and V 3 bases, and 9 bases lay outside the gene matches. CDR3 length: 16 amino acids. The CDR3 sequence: CASSFPSGTAQETQYF. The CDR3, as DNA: TGTGCCAGCAGCTTTCCGTCCGGGACAGCACAAGAGACCCAGTACTTC.

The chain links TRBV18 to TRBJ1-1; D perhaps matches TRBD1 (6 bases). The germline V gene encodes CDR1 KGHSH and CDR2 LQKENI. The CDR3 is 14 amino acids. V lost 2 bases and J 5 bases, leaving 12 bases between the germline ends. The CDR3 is CASSPYRENTEAFF. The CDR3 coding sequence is TGTGCCAGCTCACCATACAGGGAGAATACTGAAGCTTTCTTT. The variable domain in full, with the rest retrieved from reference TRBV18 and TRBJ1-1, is NAGVMQNPRHLVRRRGQEARLRCSPMKGHSHVYWYRQLPEEGLKFMVYLQKENIIDESGMPKERFSAEFPKEGPSILRIQQVVRGDSAAYFCASSPYRENTEAFFGQGTRLTVV.

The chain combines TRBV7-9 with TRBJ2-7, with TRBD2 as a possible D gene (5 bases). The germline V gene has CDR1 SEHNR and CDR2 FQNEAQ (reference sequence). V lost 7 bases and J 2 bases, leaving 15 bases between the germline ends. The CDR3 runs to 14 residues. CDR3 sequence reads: CASTPGEGAYEQYF. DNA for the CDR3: TGTGCCAGCACCCCCGGCGAGGGTGCCTACGAGCAGTACTTC.

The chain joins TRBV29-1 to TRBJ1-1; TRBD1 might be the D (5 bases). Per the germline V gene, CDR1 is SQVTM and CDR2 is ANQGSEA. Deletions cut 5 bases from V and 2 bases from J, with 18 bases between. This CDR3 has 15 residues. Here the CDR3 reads CSVQGWGNENTEAFF. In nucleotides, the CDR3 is TGCAGCGTTCAAGGGTGGGGCAACGAAAACACTGAAGCTTTCTTT.

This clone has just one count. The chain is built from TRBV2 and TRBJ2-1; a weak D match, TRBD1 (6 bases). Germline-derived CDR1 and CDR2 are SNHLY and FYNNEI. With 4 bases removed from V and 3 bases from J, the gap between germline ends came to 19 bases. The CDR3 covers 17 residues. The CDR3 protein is CASSVPRDIGDYNEQFF. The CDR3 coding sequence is TGTGCCAGCAGTGTACCCAGGGACATTGGGGACTACAATGAGCAGTTCTTC.

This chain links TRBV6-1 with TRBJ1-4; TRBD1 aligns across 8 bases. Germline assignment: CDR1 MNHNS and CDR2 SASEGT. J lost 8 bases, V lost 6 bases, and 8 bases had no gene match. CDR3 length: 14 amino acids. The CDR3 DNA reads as TGTGCCAGCAGCCCAGGGGGCGAGGACGAAAAACTGTTTTTT. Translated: CASSPGGEDEKLFF.

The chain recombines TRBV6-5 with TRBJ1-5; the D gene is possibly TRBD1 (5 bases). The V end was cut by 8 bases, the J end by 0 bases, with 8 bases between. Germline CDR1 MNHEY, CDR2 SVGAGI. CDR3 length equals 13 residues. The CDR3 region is CASQGYSNQPQHF. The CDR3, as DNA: TGTGCCAGCCAGGGATATAGCAATCAGCCCCAGCATTTT.

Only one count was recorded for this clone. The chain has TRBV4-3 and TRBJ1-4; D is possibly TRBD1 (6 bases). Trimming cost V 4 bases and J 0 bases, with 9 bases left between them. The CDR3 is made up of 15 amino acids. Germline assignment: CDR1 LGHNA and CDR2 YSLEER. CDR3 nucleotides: TGCGCCAGCAGCCGCCGGACAGCAACTAATGAAAAACTGTTTTTT. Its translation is CASSRRTATNEKLFF.

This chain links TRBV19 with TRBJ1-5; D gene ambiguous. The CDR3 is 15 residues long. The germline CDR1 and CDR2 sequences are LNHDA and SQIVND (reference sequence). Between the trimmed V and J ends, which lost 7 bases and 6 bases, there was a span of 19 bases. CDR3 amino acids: CASKNWGGRGQPQHF. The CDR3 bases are TGTGCCAGTAAAAATTGGGGAGGGAGAGGTCAGCCCCAGCATTTT.

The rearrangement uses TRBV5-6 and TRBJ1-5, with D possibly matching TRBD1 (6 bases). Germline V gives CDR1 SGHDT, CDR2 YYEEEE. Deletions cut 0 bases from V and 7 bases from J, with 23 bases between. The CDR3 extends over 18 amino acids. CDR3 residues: CASSLAIPRDKESQPQHF. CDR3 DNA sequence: TGTGCCAGCAGCTTGGCCATTCCCCGGGACAAGGAGTCCCAGCCCCAGCATTTT.